The text below deals with one T cell receptor beta chain. What it binds is unknown. The CDR3 loop spans 13 amino acids. The ends were cut back, 2 bases at V and 6 bases at J, with 11 bases in the middle. Germline CDR1 is MDHEN and CDR2 is SYDVKM. Profiling relied on immunoSEQ multiplex PCR, and the TCRdb table lists in-frame clones only, not all of them. The data contain tens of thousands of clones, around 88% of them singletons. This sample stems from a study of T cells in localized non-small cell lung cancer. Study-level results: One tumor region alone was sequenced, and heterogeneity therefore remains possible. Adjacent lung had a median approximately 57 of the 100 largest tumor clones. Longer overall survival was associated with a higher density of T cells in the blood.

The sequence came from a woman between 35 and 75 years old with stage I lung adenocarcinoma. J is TRBJ2-7 and V is TRBV28, with D hard to call. The source material was peripheral blood, sampled before any cancer treatment. The CDR3 sequence: CASSLGFGGEQYF. The CDR3 DNA reads as TGTGCCAGCAGTTTAGGGTTCGGCGGCGAGCAGTACTTC.